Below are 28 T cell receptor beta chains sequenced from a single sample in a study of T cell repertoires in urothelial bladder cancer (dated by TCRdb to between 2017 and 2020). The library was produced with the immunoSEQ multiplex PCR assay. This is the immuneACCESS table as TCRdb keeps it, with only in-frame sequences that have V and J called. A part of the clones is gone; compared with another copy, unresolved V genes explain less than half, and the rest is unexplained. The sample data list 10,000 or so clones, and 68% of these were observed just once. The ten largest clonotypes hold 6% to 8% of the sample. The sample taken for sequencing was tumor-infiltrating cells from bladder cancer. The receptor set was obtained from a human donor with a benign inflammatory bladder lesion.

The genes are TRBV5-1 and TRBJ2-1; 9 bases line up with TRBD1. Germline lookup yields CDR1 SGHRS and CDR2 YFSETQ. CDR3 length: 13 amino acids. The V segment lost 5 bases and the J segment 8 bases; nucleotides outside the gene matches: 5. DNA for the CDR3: TGCGCCAGCAGGAAAACAGGGGGCGATGAGCAGTTCTTC. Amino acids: CASRKTGGDEQFF.

CDR3 residues: CASSLTLTGGLPYEQYF. As DNA, the CDR3 is TGTGCCAGCAGCTTGACGCTGACAGGGGGCCTACCCTACGAGCAGTACTTC. The rearrangement uses TRBV11-2 and TRBJ2-7; 10 bases fit TRBD1. V shed 3 bases, J shed 2 bases, and the junction held 10 bases outside the gene matches. Germline V gene sequence: CDR1 SGHAT, CDR2 FQNNGV. This CDR3 comprises 17 residues.

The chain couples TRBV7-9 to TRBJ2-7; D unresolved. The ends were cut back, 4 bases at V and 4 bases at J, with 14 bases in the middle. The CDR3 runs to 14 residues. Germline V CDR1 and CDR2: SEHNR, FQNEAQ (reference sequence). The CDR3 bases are TGTGCCAGCAGCTCCGACCGGTCCTCTTACGAGCAGTACTTC. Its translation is CASSSDRSSYEQYF.

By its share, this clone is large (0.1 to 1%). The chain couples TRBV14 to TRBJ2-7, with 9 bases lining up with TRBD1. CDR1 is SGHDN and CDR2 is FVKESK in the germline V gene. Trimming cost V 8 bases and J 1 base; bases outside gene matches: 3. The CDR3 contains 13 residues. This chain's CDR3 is CASRDRESYEQYF. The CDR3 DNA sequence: TGTGCCAGCCGGGACAGGGAGTCCTACGAGCAGTACTTC.

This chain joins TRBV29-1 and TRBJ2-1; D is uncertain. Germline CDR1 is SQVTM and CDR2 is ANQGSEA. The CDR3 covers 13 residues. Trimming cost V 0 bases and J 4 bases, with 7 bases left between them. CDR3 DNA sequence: TGCAGCGTTGAAGATCCGCGATACAATGAGCAGTTCTTC. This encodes CSVEDPRYNEQFF.

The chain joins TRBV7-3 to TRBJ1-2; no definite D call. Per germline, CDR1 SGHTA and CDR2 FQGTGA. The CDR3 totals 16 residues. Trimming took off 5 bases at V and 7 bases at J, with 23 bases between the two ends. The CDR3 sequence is CASSPPGPRPTVGYTF. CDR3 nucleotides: TGTGCCAGCAGCCCCCCGGGCCCCCGGCCAACGGTTGGCTACACCTTC.

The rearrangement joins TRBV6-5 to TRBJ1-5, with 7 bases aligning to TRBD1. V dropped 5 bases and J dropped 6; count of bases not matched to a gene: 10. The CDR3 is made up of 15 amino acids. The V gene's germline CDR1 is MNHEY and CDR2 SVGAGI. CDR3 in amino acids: CASSRTGAGVQPQHF. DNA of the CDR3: TGTGCCAGCAGTCGGACAGGAGCGGGGGTTCAGCCCCAGCATTTT.

This chain's CDR3 is CAWSVSSGARDTQYF. The CDR3, as DNA: TGTGCCTGGAGTGTCTCTAGCGGGGCTAGAGATACGCAGTATTTT. The chain recombines TRBV30 with TRBJ2-3; TRBD2 matches 9 bases. Germline V CDR1 and CDR2: GTSNPN, SVGIG (reference sequence). The ends lost 0 bases at V and 5 bases at J; junction bases unmatched: 6. CDR3 length: 15 residues.

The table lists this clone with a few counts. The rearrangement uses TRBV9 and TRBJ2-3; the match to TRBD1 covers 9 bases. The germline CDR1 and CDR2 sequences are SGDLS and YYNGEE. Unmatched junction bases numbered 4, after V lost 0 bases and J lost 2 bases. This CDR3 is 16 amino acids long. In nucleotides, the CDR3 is TGTGCCAGCAGCGTAGGGACAGGGGCCTACACAGATACGCAGTATTTT. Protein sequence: CASSVGTGAYTDTQYF.

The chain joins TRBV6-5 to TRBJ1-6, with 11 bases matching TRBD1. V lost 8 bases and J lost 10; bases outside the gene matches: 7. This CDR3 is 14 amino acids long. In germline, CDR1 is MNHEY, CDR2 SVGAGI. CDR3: CASARGQGESPLHF. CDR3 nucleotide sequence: TGTGCCAGCGCAAGGGGACAGGGGGAATCACCCCTCCACTTT.

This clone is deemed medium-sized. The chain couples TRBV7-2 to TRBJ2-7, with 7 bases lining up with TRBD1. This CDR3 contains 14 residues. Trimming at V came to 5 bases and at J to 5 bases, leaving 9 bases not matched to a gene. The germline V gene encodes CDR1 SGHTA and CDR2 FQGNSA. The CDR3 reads CASSPDRDQHEQYF. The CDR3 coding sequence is TGTGCCAGCAGCCCTGACAGGGACCAACACGAGCAGTACTTC.

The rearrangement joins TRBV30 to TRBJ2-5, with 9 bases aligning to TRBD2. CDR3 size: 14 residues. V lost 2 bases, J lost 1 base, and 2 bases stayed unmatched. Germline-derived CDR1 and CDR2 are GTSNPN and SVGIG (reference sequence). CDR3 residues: CAWSQRGVQETQYF. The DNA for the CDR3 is TGTGCCTGGAGTCAGCGGGGGGTCCAAGAGACCCAGTACTTC.

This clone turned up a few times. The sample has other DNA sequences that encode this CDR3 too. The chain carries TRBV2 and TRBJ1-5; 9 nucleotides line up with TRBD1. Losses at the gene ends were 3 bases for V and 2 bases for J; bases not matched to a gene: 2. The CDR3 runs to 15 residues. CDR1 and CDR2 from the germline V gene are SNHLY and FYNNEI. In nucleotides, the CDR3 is TGTGCCAGCAGTGATAGGACAGGGGGCAATCAGCCCCAGCATTTT. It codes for CASSDRTGGNQPQHF.

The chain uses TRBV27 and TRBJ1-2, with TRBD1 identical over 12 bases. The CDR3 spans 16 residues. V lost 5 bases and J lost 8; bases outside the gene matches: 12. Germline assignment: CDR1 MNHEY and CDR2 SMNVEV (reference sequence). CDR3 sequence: CASSLNLGQGALGYTF. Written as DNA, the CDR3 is TGTGCCAGCAGTCTCAACCTGGGACAGGGGGCGCTCGGCTACACCTTC.

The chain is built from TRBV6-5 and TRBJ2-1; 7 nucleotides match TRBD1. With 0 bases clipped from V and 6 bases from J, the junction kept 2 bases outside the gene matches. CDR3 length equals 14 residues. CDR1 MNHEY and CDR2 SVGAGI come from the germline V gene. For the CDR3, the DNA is TGTGCCAGCAGTTACTCACACAGGGGCAATGAGCAGTTCTTC. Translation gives CASSYSHRGNEQFF.

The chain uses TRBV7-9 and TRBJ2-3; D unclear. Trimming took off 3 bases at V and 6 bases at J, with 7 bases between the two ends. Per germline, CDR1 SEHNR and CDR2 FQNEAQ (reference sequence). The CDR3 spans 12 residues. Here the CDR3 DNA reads TGTGCCAGCAGCTTCGATTCTGATACGCAGTATTTT. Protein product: CASSFDSDTQYF.

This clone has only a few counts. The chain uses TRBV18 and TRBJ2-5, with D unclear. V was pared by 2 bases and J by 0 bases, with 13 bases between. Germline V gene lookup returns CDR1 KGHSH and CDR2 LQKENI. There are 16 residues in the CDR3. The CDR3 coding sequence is TGTGCCAGCTCACCAGATAGGGCGGCAAACCAAGAGACCCAGTACTTC. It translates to CASSPDRAANQETQYF.

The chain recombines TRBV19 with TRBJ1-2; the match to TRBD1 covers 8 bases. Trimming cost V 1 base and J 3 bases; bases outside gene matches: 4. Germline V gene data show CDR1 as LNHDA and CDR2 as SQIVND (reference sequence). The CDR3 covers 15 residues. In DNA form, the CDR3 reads TGTGCCAGTAGTATAGGCGTACAGGGGGACTATGGCTACACCTTC. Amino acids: CASSIGVQGDYGYTF.

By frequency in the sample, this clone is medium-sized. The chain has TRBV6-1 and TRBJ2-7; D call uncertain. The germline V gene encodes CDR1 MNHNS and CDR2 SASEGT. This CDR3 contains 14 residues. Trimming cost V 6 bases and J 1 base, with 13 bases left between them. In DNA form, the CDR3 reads TGTGCCAGCAGAGCTCGTAGAGCGTCCTACGAGCAGTACTTC. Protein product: CASRARRASYEQYF.

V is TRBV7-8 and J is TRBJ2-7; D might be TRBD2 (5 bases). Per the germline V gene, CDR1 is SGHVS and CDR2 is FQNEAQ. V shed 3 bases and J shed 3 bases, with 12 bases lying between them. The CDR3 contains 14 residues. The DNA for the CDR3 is TGTGCCAGCAGCTTTTCTGGACGGGACTACGAGCAGTACTTC. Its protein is CASSFSGRDYEQYF.

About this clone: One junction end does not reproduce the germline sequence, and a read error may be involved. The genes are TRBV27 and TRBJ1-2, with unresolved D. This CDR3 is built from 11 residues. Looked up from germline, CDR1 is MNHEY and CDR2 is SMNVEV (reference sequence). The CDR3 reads CATSFGPFYTF. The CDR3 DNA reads TGTGCCACCAGTTTTGGCCCTTTCTACACCTTC.

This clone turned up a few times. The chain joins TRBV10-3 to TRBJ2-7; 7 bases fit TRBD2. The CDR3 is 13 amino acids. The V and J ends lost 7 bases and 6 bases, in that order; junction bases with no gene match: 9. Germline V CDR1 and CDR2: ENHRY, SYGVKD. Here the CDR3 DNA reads TGTGCCATCAACGAGGGGAGGGTCGGCGAGCAGTACTTC. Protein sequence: CAINEGRVGEQYF.

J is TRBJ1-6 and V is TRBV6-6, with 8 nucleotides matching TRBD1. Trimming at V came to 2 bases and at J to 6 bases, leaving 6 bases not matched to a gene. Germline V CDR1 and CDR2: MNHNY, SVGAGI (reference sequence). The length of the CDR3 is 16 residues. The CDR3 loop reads CASSYPSTGVNSPLHF. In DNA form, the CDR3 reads TGTGCCAGCAGTTACCCTTCGACAGGGGTTAATTCACCCCTCCACTTT.

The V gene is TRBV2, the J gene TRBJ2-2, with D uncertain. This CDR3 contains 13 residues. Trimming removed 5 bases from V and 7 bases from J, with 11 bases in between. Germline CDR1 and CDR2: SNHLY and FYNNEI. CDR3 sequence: CASSQTWNGELFF. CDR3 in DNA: TGTGCCAGCAGTCAGACATGGAACGGGGAGCTGTTTTTT. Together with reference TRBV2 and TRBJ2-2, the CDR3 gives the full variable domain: EPEVTQTPSHQVTQMGQEVILRCVPISNHLYFYWYRQILGQKVEFLVSFYNNEISEKSEIFDDQFSVERPDGSNFTLKIRSTKLEDSAMYFCASSQTWNGELFFGEGSRLTVL.

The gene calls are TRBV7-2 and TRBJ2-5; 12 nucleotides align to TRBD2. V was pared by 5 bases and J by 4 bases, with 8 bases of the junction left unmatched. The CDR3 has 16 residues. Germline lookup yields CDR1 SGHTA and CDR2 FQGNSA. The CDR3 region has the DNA TGTGCCAGCAGCATACTAGCGGGGGGTGGTGGAGAGACCCAGTACTTC. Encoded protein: CASSILAGGGGETQYF.

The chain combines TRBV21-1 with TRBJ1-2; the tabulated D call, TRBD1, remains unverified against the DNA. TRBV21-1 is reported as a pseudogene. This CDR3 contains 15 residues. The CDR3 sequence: CASSRWTGKRVGYTF. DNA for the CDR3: TGTGCCAGCAGCAGGTGGACAGGGAAAAGAGTCGGCTACACCTTC.

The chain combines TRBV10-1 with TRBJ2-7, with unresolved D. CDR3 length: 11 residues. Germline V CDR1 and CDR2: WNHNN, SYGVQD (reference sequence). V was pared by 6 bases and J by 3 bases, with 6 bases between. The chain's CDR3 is CASSPYYEQYF. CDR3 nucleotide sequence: TGCGCCAGCAGCCCCTACTACGAGCAGTACTTC.

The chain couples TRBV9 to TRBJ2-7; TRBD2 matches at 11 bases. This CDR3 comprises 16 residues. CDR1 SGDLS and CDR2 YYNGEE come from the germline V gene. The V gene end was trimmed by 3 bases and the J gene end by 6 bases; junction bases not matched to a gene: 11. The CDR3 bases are TGTGCCAGCAGCGCGGGTCTAGCGGGGGGACTCGGCGAGCAGTACTTC. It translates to CASSAGLAGGLGEQYF.